This is a list of T cell receptor beta chains from one sample in a study of PD-1 blockade in classical Hodgkin lymphoma. The method was immunoSEQ multiplex PCR; TCRdb's version includes in-frame clones alone and lacks a portion of them. The table records some 15,000 clones, about 89% of them present only once. The sequenced sample was CD8+ T cells from blood. The receptors here all came from a human donor with classical Hodgkin lymphoma. Both conserved end residues are trimmed from each CDR3. Fields, in order: V gene, J gene, CDR3 protein.

TRBV7-9,TRBJ1-1,ASSPPDTENTEAF
TRBV4-2,TRBJ1-1,ASSLGGLEAF
TRBV2,TRBJ2-3,ASSERVMGNWVTQY
TRBV27,TRBJ2-4,ASSGDNTGIQY
TRBV29-1,TRBJ1-2,SAHGEGHYGYT
TRBV28,TRBJ2-5,ASTGWGNQETQY
TRBV29-1,TRBJ2-1,SVEDHAGVGEQF
TRBV7-3,TRBJ2-3,ASSPTTSSADTQY
TRBV27,TRBJ2-1,ASSSPLLAGHYNEQF
TRBV28,TRBJ2-5,ASSPYRGAGGSETQY
TRBV5-4,TRBJ1-6,ASSLAIYNSPLH
TRBV4-1,TRBJ2-3,ASSLLGGSTDTQY
TRBV10-2,TRBJ2-7,ASSGRGQGYEQY
TRBV28,TRBJ2-1,ASSSRLALYNEQF
TRBV11-3,TRBJ2-7,ASSFGGSIYEQY
TRBV6-5,TRBJ1-1,ASSYDRREAF
TRBV9,TRBJ1-1,ASSAGSVWANTEAF
TRBV6-1,TRBJ2-1,ASSEGWGAGGKYEQF
TRBV4-1,TRBJ2-3,ASSQPFLTADTQY
TRBV7-3,TRBJ2-2,ASSFLSPSAGELF
TRBV7-9,TRBJ2-7,ASRTYRDEQY
TRBV21-1,TRBJ2-2,ASSKVAGGYTGELF
TRBV7-8,TRBJ2-7,ASSLLTILSYEQY
TRBV19,TRBJ1-1,ASSGPDRGTEAF
TRBV28,TRBJ1-4,ASIPSIQGANEKLF
TRBV7-9,TRBJ2-1,ASSPRDREVDEQF
TRBV19,TRBJ1-1,ASMDRGEGTEAF
TRBV7-8,TRBJ1-2,ASSVGQSSYGYT
TRBV27,TRBJ2-3,ASLPVDRSTDTQY
TRBV7-6,TRBJ2-7,ASSSTLAGVIDEQY
TRBV10-1,TRBJ2-1,ASSTNNEQF
TRBV7-3,TRBJ2-5,ASSLVGGDQETQY
TRBV27,TRBJ1-5,ASSPLTGRGNQPQH
TRBV15,TRBJ1-1,ATSRDVRGAYWLNTEAF
TRBV19,TRBJ1-5,ASTSRDTYSNQPQH
TRBV2,TRBJ2-7,ASSPRGGRFLGQVEQY
TRBV7-9,TRBJ2-7,ASTWGESYEQY
TRBV27,TRBJ1-1,ASSPVLNTEAF
TRBV27,TRBJ2-3,ASSSFHTDTQY
TRBV4-1,TRBJ2-7,ASSQGWGAYEQY
TRBV9,TRBJ2-5,ASSCGEEEETQY
TRBV28,TRBJ1-5,GGQPQH
TRBV5-8,TRBJ1-5,ASSLVAGKSQPQH
TRBV13,TRBJ2-7,ASSAGATPYEQY
TRBV13,TRBJ1-1,ASRHRGIFTEAF
TRBV9,TRBJ2-3,ASSPEGGTQY
TRBV13,TRBJ2-7,ASSSRGQDYEQY
TRBV27,TRBJ1-1,ASSPGMVEVINTEAF
TRBV5-6,TRBJ1-2,ASSPGTGDGYT
TRBV6-6,TRBJ1-5,ASSFGTDYSNQPQH
TRBV11-2,TRBJ2-4,ASSRRADKNIQY
TRBV19,TRBJ1-4,ASSIDRDSNEKLF
TRBV27,TRBJ2-3,ASSPQGLAHTDTQY
TRBV28,TRBJ1-2,ASRAPLGYT
TRBV15,TRBJ1-3,ATSRDLVGQGASGNTIY
TRBV6-1,TRBJ2-2,ASSGGLAGVTGELF
TRBV29-1,TRBJ2-1,SVASGRFGEQF
TRBV6-1,TRBJ1-1,ASSSGTGGTEAF
TRBV5-1,TRBJ2-1,ASNPDSYNEQF
TRBV7-8,TRBJ2-1,ASSLGVNEQF